Below, 25 T cell receptor beta chains from the same sample are listed, as sequenced in a study of tumor and adjacent non-tumor tissue in lung cancer. A modified ARM-PCR protocol with three rounds of nested PCR amplified TCRbeta. MiXCR was run by TCRdb on the multiplex PCR reads, yielding one entry per CDR3 protein. The sample records about 200,000 distinct CDR3 sequences, over 55% being singletons. RNA was extracted from bulk tissue without any cell sorting. Sequencing was done on a sample of lung tumor tissue. The receptors shown here come from a man in his fifties or sixties with non-small cell lung cancer.

On this clonotype: Its ends do not fully match the called genes, so a read error is possible. This chain uses TRBV11-2 with TRBJ2-1; TRBD2 aligns across 7 bases. The germline gives CDR1 SGHAT, CDR2 FQNNGV. The CDR3 runs to 15 residues. This CDR3 is CAGSLSLAAYNEQFF. Here the CDR3 DNA reads TGTGCCGGCAGCTTAAGTCTAGCGGCATACAATGAGCAGTTCTTC.

A single count supports this clonotype. Compared with germline, one end of the junction differs, possibly owing to a read error. The rearrangement uses TRBV5-1 and TRBJ2-7; D possibly corresponds to TRBD2 (6 bases). This CDR3 has 14 residues. Germline V gives CDR1 SGHRS, CDR2 YFSETQ. The CDR3 spells CASSANLAGYEQHF. The DNA of the CDR3 is TGCGCCAGCAGCGCCAACCTGGCGGGATACGAGCAGCACTTC.

This clonotype has only a few counts. V and J are TRBV12-5 and TRBJ2-3; D is unresolved. The ends were cut back, 3 bases at V and 0 bases at J, with 10 bases in the middle. The CDR3 spans 15 residues. Looked up from germline, CDR1 is LGHNT and CDR2 is FRNRAP. The CDR3 loop reads CASGLCGKSTDTQYF. The DNA for the CDR3 is TGTGCTAGTGGTTTATGCGGAAAGAGCACAGATACGCAGTATTTT.

This clonotype was seen many times. CDR3 sequence: CASSDSSGGINEQFF. The CDR3 DNA is TGTGCCAGCAGTGACTCTAGCGGGGGGATCAATGAGCAGTTCTTC. V and J are TRBV6-4 and TRBJ2-1; TRBD2 matches 10 bases. V lost 0 bases to trimming and J lost 6 bases; unmatched junction nucleotides: 2. Germline V gene sequence: CDR1 MRHNA, CDR2 SNTAGT. This CDR3 spans 15 amino acids.

In its sample, this clonotype was seen many times. The rearrangement uses TRBV6-2 or TRBV6-3 and TRBJ1-6, with D uncertain. CDR3 length: 15 amino acids. Trimming removed 5 bases from V and 10 bases from J, with 18 bases in between. From germline, CDR1 is MNHEY and CDR2 SVGEGT. Written as DNA, the CDR3 is TGTGCCAGCAGTAGACGGACGTCAGTGGTGTCACCCCTCCACTTT. Translating it yields CASSRRTSVVSPLHF.

This clonotype showed up just once. Mismatch with germline at one junction end may stem from a read error. The chain is built from TRBV11-1 and TRBJ2-1; 11 bases map to TRBD1. This CDR3 contains 16 residues. The germline CDR1 and CDR2 sequences are SGHAT and FQDESV (reference sequence). CDR3 sequence: CVSNYAGTGGYNEQFF. The CDR3 DNA sequence: TGTGTCAGCAACTATGCCGGGACAGGGGGCTACAATGAGCAGTTCTTC. Full variable domain (rest looked up from reference TRBV11-1 and TRBJ2-1): EAEVAQSPRYKITEKSQAVAFWCDPISGHATLYWYRQILGQGPELLVQFQDESVVDDSQLPKDRFSAERLKGVDSTLKIQPAELGDSAMYLCVSNYAGTGGYNEQFFGPGTRLTVL.

Concerning this clonotype itself: A much bigger clone sits one base away, suggesting this may be a read error. The V call is TRBV5-4, the J call TRBJ1-1, with D perhaps TRBD1 (5 bases). Germline assignment: CDR1 SGHNT and CDR2 YYREEE (reference sequence). The CDR3 has 15 amino acids. The CDR3 nucleotides are TGTGCCAGCAGAGGTCTTACAGGTGGTAGCACTGAAGCTTTGTTT. It encodes CASRGLTGGSTEALF.

This clonotype was counted ten times or more. The V and J genes are TRBV11-2 and TRBJ1-1; TRBD1 aligns across 7 bases. The CDR3 has 14 amino acids. The ends lost 5 bases at V and 1 base at J; junction bases unmatched: 4. CDR1 and CDR2 from the germline V gene are SGHAT and FQNNGV. Written as DNA, the CDR3 is TGTGCCAGCAGCCCTCGGACAGGGAACACTGAAGCTTTCTTT. Translated: CASSPRTGNTEAFF.

For this clonotype: A single base separates this from a much larger clone, so it may be a read error. The V gene is TRBV20-1, the J gene TRBJ1-5; D ambiguous. Germline loops: CDR1 DFQATT, CDR2 SNEGSKA (reference sequence). This CDR3 spans 13 amino acids. The CDR3 bases are TGCAGTGCTAGGCGAGGTAGCAATCAGTCCCAGCATTTT. This translates into CSARRGSNQSQHF.

To note about this clonotype: One junction end does not reproduce the germline sequence, and a read error may be involved. The chain employs TRBV7-9 and TRBJ2-2; D is uncertain. CDR1 SEHNR and CDR2 FQNEAQ come from the germline V gene (reference sequence). This CDR3 region has 15 residues. The CDR3 sequence is CASRPCTANTWELFF. Written as DNA, the CDR3 is TGTGCCAGCAGACCCTGTACGGCGAACACCTGGGAGCTGTTTTTT.

To note about this clonotype: A clone one base away is much larger, so this may be a read error. It is likely a read error, because the conserved phenylalanine at the end of the CDR3 is missing. The chain combines TRBV20-1 with TRBJ1-1; D gene uncertain. This CDR3 comprises 10 residues. The V and J ends lost 6 bases and 8 bases respectively, with 10 bases between them. Germline V gene data show CDR1 as DFQATT and CDR2 as SNEGSKA (reference sequence). DNA for the CDR3: TGCAGTGCCCTAGGAGGGGAAGCTTTCGTT. It encodes CSALGGEAFV.

This clonotype has a handful of counts. The V call is TRBV6-5, the J call TRBJ2-7, with a possible D match to TRBD1 (6 bases). CDR1 MNHEY and CDR2 SVGAGI come from the germline V gene. Trimming took off 4 bases at V and 7 bases at J, with 29 bases between the two ends. The CDR3 spans 18 residues. This chain's CDR3 is CASSFNSWTATGDTEQYF. The CDR3 DNA is TGTGCCAGCAGTTTCAACTCTTGGACAGCCACTGGAGATACGGAGCAGTACTTC.

A note on this clonotype: A much larger clone differs by one base, so this may be a read error. The gene calls are TRBV4-3 and TRBJ1-5; D is unclear. V gave up 4 bases and J gave up 7 bases, with 11 bases separating them. Germline values: CDR1 LGHNA, CDR2 YSLEER. CDR3 length equals 13 residues. CDR3 bases: TGCGCCAGCAGCCCAGATTGGGCCCAGCCCCAGCATTTT. Residues: CASSPDWAQPQHF.

J is TRBJ2-7 and V is TRBV20-1; TRBD2 is a possible D gene (5 bases). V was clipped by 6 bases and J by 5 bases, with 14 bases between them. CDR1 and CDR2 from the germline V gene are DFQATT and SNEGSKA (reference sequence). CDR3 length equals 12 residues. The CDR3 is CSATGNPDEQYF. CDR3 bases: TGCAGTGCCACCGGGAACCCGGACGAGCAGTACTTC.

Note on this clonotype: A much more abundant neighbour one base away suggests this may be a read error. As the CDR3 is not closed by the conserved phenylalanine or tryptophan, this likely results from a read error. This chain joins TRBV7-3 and TRBJ2-3; TRBD2 matches 9 bases. CDR1 SGHTA and CDR2 FQGTGA come from the germline V gene. V lost 4 bases and J lost 5; bases outside the gene matches: 4. CDR3 length equals 14 residues. The CDR3 is CASSYGTSQDTQYI. Written as DNA, the CDR3 is TGTGCCAGCAGCTACGGGACTAGCCAAGATACGCAGTATATT.

A remark on this clonotype: The junction departs from the called germline gene at one end, perhaps through a read error. V usage is TRBV29-1 and J usage is TRBJ2-6; the D is unclear. The length of the CDR3 is 14 residues. Per the germline V gene, CDR1 is SQVTM and CDR2 is ANQGSEA. For the CDR3, the DNA is TGCAGCGTTGATGGGGTTTCTGGAGCCAACGTCCTGACTTTC. Its translation is CSVDGVSGANVLTF.

About this clonotype: The junction departs from the called germline gene at one end, perhaps through a read error. As DNA, the CDR3 is TGTGCCAGCAACTTAGGGGGTCGGTACGAGCAGTACTTC. Translating it yields CASNLGGRYEQYF. The chain is built from TRBV11-2 and TRBJ2-7; maybe TRBD1 (6 bases). CDR1 SGHAT and CDR2 FQNNGV come from the germline V gene. This CDR3 is built from 13 residues.

With respect to this clonotype: This may be a read error: a much more frequent sequence differs by one nucleotide. This chain uses TRBV30 with TRBJ1-4; TRBD1 might be the D (6 bases). The CDR3 runs to 13 residues. The V gene's germline CDR1 is GTSNPN and CDR2 SVGIG (reference sequence). The CDR3 sequence: CTWSAGVHEKLFF. Written as DNA, the CDR3 is TGTACCTGGAGCGCAGGGGTTCATGAAAAACTGTTTTTT.

About this clonotype: A single base separates this from a much larger clone, so it may be a read error. CDR3 region: CASSSWTGGYNQPKHF. The CDR3 DNA reads as TGTGCCAGCAGTTCGTGGACAGGGGGTTACAATCAGCCCAAGCATTTT. The rearrangement uses TRBV28 and TRBJ1-5, with 10 nucleotides matching TRBD1. This CDR3 has 16 amino acids. The V gene's germline CDR1 is MDHEN and CDR2 SYDVKM.

The chain combines TRBV11-2 with TRBJ2-5; D is unclear. The V end lost 5 bases, the J end lost 14 bases, and 24 bases lay between the germline ends. This CDR3 has 14 residues. CDR1 SGHAT and CDR2 FQNNGV come from the germline V gene. In DNA, the CDR3 is TGTGCCAGCAGCCCCGCGACGGACCAAGTGATCCATTACTTC. Translated, it gives CASSPATDQVIHYF.

With regard to this clonotype: The junction does not match germline at one end; this may be a read error. The chain has TRBV19 and TRBJ1-5; D remains unclear. CDR3 length: 14 residues. Germline CDR1 is LNHDA and CDR2 is SQIVND (reference sequence). The CDR3 reads CASIGRNFNQPQHF. In DNA, the CDR3 is TGTGCCAGTATTGGCAGGAATTTCAATCAGCCACAGCATTTT.

Concerning this clonotype itself: A much larger clone is a single base away; this may be a read error. V usage is TRBV5-6 and J usage is TRBJ2-3, with D unresolved. The CDR3 contains 13 residues. CDR1 is SGHDT and CDR2 is YYEEEE in the germline V gene. Deletions cut 8 bases from V and 2 bases from J, with 12 bases between. The CDR3 region has the DNA TGTGCCAGTCGCACCCCTAACACAGATACGCAGTATTTT. This translates into CASRTPNTDTQYF.

This clonotype was seen a handful of times. The J gene is TRBJ1-5, the V gene TRBV4-1; D not certain. CDR1 is MGHRA and CDR2 is YSYEKL in the germline V gene. The CDR3 length is 16 residues. V shed 4 bases and J shed 0 bases, with 13 bases lying between them. The CDR3 DNA follows: TGCGCCAGCAGCCCCCCGTCAAGGGATAGCAATCAGCCCCAGCATTTT. As protein: CASSPPSRDSNQPQHF.

A remark on this clonotype: One end of the junction varies from germline; a read error may be responsible. The genes are TRBV12-3 or TRBV12-4 and TRBJ1-5; D not resolved. This CDR3 is 13 amino acids long. The CDR3 coding sequence is TGTGCCAACAGTTTGGATGGAGTTCAGCCCCAGCATTTT. This codes for CANSLDGVQPQHF.

With regard to this clonotype: This may be a read error, as it is one base from a much larger clone. CDR3 in DNA: TGCAGTGTTAGAGATCAACGGGGCGGTTTCACAGATACGCAGTATTTT. This translates into CSVRDQRGGFTDTQYF. V is TRBV20-1 and J is TRBJ2-3; D possibly uses TRBD1 or TRBD2 (5 bases each). This CDR3 contains 16 residues. The germline V gene has CDR1 DFQATT and CDR2 SNEGSKA (reference sequence).